This section outlines one TCR beta chain sequence together with its context. Data came from immunoSEQ multiplex PCR; TCRdb stores just in-frame clones and leaves some out. The sample records tens of thousands of clones, around 93% being singletons. This record comes from a study of OX40 agonist ivuxolimab in advanced cancers. The CDR3 loop spans 16 amino acids. The germline gives CDR1 LNHNV, CDR2 YYDKDF (reference sequence). V was clipped by 0 bases and J by 6 bases, with 14 bases between them. The rearrangement joins TRBV15 to TRBJ1-4, with no clear D. Sequenced material: CD4+ or CD8+ T cells sorted from blood, taken in a trial of the OX40 agonist ivuxolimab. The sequence derives from an adult with an advanced solid tumor such as melanoma, head and neck, liver or kidney cancer. The CDR3 loop is CATSRDREGWDEKLFF. CDR3 DNA: TGTGCCACCAGCAGAGATCGGGAAGGGTGGGATGAAAAACTGTTTTTT. Filled out from reference TRBV15 and TRBJ1-4, the complete variable domain reads DAMVIQNPRYQVTQFGKPVTLSCSQTLNHNVMYWYQQKSSQAPKLLFHYYDKDFNNEADTPDNFQSRRPNTSFCFLDIRSPGLGDTAMYLCATSRDREGWDEKLFFGSGTQLSVL.